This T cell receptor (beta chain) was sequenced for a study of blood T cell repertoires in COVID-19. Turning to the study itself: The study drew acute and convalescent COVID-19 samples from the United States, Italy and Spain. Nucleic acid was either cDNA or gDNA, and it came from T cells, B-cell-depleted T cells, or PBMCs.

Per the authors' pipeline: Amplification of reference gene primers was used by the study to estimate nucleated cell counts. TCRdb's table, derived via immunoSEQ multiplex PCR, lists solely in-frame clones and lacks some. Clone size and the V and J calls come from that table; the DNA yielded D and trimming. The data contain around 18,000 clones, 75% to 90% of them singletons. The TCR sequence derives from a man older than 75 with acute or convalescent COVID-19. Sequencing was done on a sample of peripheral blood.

For the CDR3, the DNA is TGTGCCAGCAGCTTAGGCTCCCTCCTAGCGGGGATCTCCTACGAGCAGTACTTC. Protein: CASSLGSLLAGISYEQYF. The rearrangement links TRBV13 to TRBJ2-7; 9 bases map to TRBD2. The CDR3 totals 18 residues. Per the germline V gene, CDR1 is PRHDT and CDR2 is FYEKMQ (reference sequence). V lost 0 bases and J lost 0; bases outside the gene matches: 9.